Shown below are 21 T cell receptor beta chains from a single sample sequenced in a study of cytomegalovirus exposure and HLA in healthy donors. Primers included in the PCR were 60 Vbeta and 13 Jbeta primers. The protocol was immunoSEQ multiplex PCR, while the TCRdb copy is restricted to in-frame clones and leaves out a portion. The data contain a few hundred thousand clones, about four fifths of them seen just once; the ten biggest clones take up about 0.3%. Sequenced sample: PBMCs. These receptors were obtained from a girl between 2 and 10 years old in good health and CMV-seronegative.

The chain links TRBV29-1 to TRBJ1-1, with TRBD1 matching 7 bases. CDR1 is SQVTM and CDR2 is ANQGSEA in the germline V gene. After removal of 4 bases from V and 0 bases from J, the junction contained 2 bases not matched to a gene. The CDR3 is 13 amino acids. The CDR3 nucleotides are TGCAGCGTTGTCGGACAGGTGAACACTGAAGCTTTCTTT. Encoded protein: CSVVGQVNTEAFF. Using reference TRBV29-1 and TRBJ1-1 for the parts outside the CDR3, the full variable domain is SAVISQKPSRDICQRGTSLTIQCQVDSQVTMMFWYRQQPGQSLTLIATANQGSEATYESGFVIDKFPISRPNLTFSTLTVSNMSPEDSSIYLCSVVGQVNTEAFFGQGTRLTVV.

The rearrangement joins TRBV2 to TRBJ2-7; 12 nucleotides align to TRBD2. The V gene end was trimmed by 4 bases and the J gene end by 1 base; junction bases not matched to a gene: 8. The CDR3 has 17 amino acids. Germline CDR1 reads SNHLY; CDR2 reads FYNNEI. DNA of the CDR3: TGTGCCAGCAGTGCCACTAGCGGGGGGATTCTATCCTACGAGCAGTACTTC. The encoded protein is CASSATSGGILSYEQYF.

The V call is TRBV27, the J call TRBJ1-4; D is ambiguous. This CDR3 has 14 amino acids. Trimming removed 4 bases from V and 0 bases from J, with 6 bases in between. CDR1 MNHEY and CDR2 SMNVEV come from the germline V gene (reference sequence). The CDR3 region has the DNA TGTGCCAGCAGTTATATCCCAACTAATGAAAAACTGTTTTTT. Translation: CASSYIPTNEKLFF. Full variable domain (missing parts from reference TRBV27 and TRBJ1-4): EAQVTQNPRYLITVTGKKLTVTCSQNMNHEYMSWYRQDPGLGLRQIYYSMNVEVTDKGDVPEGYKVSRKEKRNFPLILESPSPNQTSLYFCASSYIPTNEKLFFGSGTQLSVL.

The CDR3 nucleotides read TGCGCCAGCAGCCCCCTCGCAGGTACTAGCGGGGAATACAATGAGCAGTTCTTC. This encodes CASSPLAGTSGEYNEQFF. J is TRBJ2-1 and V is TRBV4-1; TRBD2 matches at 10 bases. The J segment lost 4 bases and the V segment lost 4 bases, leaving 13 bases of the junction unmatched. The germline gives CDR1 MGHRA, CDR2 YSYEKL. There are 18 residues in the CDR3.

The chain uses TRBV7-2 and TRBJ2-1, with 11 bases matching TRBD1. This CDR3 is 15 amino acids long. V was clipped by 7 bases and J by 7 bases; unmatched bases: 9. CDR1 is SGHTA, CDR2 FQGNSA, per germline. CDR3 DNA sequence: TGTGCCAGCATCCGAGGACAGGGGGCGCTTAATGAGCAGTTCTTC. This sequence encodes CASIRGQGALNEQFF.

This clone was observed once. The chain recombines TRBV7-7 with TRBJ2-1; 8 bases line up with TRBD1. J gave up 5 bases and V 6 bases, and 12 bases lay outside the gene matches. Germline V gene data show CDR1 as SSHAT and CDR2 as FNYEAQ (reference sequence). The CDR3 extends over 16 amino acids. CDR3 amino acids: CASSLSSGTGDNEQFF. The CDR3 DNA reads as TGTGCCAGCAGTTTATCGTCCGGGACAGGCGACAATGAGCAGTTCTTC.

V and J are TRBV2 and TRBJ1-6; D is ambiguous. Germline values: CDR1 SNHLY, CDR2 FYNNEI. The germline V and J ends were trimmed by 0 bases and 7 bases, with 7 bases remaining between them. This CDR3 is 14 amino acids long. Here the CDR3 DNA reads TGTGCCAGCAGTGAAGCGCTTAGAAATTCACCCCTCCACTTT. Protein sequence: CASSEALRNSPLHF. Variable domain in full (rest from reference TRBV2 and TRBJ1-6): EPEVTQTPSHQVTQMGQEVILRCVPISNHLYFYWYRQILGQKVEFLVSFYNNEISEKSEIFDDQFSVERPDGSNFTLKIRSTKLEDSAMYFCASSEALRNSPLHFGNGTRLTVT.

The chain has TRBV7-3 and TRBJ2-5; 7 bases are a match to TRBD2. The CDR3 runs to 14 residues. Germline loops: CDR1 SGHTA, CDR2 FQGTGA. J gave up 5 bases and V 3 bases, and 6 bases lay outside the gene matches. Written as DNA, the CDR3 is TGTGCCAGCAGCTTCAGTGGACTAGATGAGACCCAGTACTTC. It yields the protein CASSFSGLDETQYF.

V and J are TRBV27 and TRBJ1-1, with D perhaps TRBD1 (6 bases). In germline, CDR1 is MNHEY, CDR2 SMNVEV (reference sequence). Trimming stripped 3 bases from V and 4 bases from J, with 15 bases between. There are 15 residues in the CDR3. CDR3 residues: CASSLTGGAGTEAFF. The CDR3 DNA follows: TGTGCCAGCAGTTTGACAGGTGGGGCTGGCACTGAAGCTTTCTTT.

Here the CDR3 DNA reads TGTGCCAGCAGACAGAACACCGAGTTCTGGGAGACCCAGTACTTC. Protein product: CASRQNTEFWETQYF. The gene calls are TRBV6-1 and TRBJ2-5, with D uncertain. V lost 6 bases and J 5 bases, leaving 19 bases between the germline ends. The length of the CDR3 is 15 residues. Germline V gives CDR1 MNHNS, CDR2 SASEGT.

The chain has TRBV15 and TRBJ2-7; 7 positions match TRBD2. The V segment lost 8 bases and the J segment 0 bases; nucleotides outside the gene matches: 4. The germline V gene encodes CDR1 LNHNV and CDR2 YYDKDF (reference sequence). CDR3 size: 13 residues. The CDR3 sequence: CATGAGRSYEQYF. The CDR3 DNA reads TGTGCCACCGGAGCGGGGCGCTCCTACGAGCAGTACTTC. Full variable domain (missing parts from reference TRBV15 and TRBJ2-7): DAMVIQNPRYQVTQFGKPVTLSCSQTLNHNVMYWYQQKSSQAPKLLFHYYDKDFNNEADTPDNFQSRRPNTSFCFLDIRSPGLGDTAMYLCATGAGRSYEQYFGPGTRLTVT.

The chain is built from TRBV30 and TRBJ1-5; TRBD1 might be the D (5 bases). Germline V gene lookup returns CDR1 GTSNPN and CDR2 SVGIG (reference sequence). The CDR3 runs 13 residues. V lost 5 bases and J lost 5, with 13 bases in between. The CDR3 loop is CAWEGGGDQPQHF. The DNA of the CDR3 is TGTGCCTGGGAGGGTGGGGGGGATCAGCCCCAGCATTTT.

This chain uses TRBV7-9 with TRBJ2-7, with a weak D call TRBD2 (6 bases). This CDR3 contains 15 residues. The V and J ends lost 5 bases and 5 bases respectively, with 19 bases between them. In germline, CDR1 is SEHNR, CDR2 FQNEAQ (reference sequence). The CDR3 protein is CASSIRALTGDEQYF. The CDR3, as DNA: TGTGCCAGCAGCATTCGGGCCCTCACGGGGGACGAGCAGTACTTC.

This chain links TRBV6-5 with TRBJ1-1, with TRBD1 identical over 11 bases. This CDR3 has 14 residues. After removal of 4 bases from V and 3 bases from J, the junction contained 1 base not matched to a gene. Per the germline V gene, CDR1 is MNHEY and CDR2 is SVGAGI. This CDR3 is CASSWDRGYTEAFF. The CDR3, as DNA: TGTGCCAGCAGTTGGGACAGGGGGTACACTGAAGCTTTCTTT.

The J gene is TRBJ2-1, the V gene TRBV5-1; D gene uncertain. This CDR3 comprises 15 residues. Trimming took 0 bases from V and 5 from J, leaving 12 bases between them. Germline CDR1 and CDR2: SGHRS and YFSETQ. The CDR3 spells CASSLVPPLDNEQFF. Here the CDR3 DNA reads TGCGCCAGCAGCTTGGTTCCCCCATTAGACAATGAGCAGTTCTTC.

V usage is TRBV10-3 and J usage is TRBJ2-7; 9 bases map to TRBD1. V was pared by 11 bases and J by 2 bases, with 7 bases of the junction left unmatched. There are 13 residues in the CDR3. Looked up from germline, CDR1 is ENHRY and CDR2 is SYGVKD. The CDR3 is CASNRDRAYEQYF. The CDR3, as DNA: TGTGCCTCGAACCGGGACAGGGCCTACGAGCAGTACTTC.

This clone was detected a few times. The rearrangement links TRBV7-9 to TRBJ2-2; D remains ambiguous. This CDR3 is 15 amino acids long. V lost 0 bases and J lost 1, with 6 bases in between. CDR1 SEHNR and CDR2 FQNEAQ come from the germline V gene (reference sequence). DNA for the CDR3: TGTGCCAGCAGCTTAGCCCAACTGAACACCGGGGAGCTGTTTTTT. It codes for CASSLAQLNTGELFF.

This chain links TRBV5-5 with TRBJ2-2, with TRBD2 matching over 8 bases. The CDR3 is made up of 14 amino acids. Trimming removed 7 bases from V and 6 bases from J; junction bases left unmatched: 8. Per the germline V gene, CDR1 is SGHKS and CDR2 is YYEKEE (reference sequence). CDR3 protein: CASRLTGGAGELFF. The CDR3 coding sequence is TGTGCCAGCCGCCTCACGGGGGGGGCCGGGGAGCTGTTTTTT.

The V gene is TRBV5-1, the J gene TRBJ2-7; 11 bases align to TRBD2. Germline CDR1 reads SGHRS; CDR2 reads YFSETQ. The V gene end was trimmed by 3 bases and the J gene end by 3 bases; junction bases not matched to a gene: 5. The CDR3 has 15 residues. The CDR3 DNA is TGCGCCAGCAGCTCGGGGACTAGCGGTAACTACGAGCAGTACTTC. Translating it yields CASSSGTSGNYEQYF.

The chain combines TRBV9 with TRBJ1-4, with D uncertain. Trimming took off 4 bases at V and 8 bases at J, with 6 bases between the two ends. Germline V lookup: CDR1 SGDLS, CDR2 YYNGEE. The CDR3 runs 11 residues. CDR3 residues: CASSSGEKLFF. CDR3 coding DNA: TGTGCCAGCAGCTCCGGGGAAAAACTGTTTTTT.

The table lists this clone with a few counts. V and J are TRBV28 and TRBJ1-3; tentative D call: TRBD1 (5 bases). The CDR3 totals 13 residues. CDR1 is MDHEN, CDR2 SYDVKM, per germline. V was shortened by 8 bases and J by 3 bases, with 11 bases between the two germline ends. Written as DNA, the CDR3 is TGTGCCAGCGCGGTCCAGGGTGGAAACACCATATATTTT. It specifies CASAVQGGNTIYF. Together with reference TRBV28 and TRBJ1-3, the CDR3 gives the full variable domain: DVKVTQSSRYLVKRTGEKVFLECVQDMDHENMFWYRQDPGLGLRLIYFSYDVKMKEKGDIPEGYSVSREKKERFSLILESASTNQTSMYLCASAVQGGNTIYFGEGSWLTVV.